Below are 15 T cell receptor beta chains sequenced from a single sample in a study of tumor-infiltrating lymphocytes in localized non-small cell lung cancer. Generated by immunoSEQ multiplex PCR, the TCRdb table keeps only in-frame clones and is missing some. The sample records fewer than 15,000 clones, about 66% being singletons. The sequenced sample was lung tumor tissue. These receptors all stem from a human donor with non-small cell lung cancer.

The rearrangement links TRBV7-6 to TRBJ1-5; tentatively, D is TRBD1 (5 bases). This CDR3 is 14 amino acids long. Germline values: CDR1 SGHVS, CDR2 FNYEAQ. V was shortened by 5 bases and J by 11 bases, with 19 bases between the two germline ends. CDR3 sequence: CASSDSIEGYTQHF. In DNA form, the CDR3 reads TGTGCCAGCAGCGACAGCATAGAGGGTTATACCCAGCATTTT. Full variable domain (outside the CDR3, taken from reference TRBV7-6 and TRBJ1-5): GAGVSQSPRYKVTKRGQDVALRCDPISGHVSLYWYRQALGQGPEFLTYFNYEAQQDKSGLPNDRFSAERPEGSISTLTIQRTEQRDSAMYRCASSDSIEGYTQHFGDGTRLSIL.

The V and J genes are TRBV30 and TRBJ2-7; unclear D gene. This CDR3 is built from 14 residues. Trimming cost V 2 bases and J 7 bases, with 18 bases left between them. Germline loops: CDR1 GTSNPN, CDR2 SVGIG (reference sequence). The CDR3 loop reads CAWSWYGLLGEQYF. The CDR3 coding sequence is TGTGCCTGGAGTTGGTACGGCCTATTGGGGGAGCAGTACTTC.

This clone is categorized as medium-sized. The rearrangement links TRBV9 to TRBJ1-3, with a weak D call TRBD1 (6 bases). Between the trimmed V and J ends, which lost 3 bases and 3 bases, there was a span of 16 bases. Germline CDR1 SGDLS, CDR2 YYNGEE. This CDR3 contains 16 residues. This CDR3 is CASSEQTGYSGNTIYF. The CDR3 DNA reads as TGTGCCAGCAGCGAGCAAACAGGGTATAGTGGAAACACCATATATTTT.

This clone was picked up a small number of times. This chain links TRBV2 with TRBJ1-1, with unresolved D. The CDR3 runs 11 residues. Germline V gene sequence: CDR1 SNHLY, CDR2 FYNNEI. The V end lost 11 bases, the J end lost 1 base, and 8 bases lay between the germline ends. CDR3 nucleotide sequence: TGTGCCCTTCAAGAGAACACTGAAGCTTTCTTT. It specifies CALQENTEAFF.

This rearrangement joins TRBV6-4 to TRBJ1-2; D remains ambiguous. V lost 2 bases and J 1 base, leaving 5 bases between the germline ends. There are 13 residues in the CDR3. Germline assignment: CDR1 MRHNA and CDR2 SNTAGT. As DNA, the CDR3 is TGTGCCAGCAGTGACGGGAATAACTATGGCTACACCTTC. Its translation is CASSDGNNYGYTF.

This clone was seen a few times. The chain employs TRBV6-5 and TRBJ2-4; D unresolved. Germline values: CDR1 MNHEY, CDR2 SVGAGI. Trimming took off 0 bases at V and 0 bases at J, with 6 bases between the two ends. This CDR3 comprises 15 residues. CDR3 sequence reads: CASSYSLGAKNIQYF. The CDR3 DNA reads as TGTGCCAGCAGTTACTCGCTGGGAGCCAAAAACATTCAGTACTTC.

The CDR3 coding sequence is TGTGCCAGCAGTGACCTCAGCGGGGGGGCCGATGAGCAGTTCTTC. It is translated as CASSDLSGGADEQFF. The rearrangement links TRBV6-4 to TRBJ2-1; the match to TRBD2 covers 10 bases. The CDR3 spans 15 residues. Trimming at V came to 2 bases and at J to 8 bases, leaving 6 bases not matched to a gene. Germline values: CDR1 MRHNA, CDR2 SNTAGT.

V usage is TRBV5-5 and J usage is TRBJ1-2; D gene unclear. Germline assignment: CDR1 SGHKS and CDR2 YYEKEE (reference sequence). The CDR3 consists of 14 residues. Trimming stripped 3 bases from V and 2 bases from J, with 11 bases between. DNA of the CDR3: TGTGCCAGCAGCTGGGCATTGGTAAACTATGGCTACACCTTC. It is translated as CASSWALVNYGYTF.

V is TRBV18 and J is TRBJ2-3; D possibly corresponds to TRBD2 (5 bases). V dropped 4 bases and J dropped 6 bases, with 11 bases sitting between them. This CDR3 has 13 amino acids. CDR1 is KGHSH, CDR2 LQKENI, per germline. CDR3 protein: CASSRTGPDTQYF. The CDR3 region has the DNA TGTGCCAGCTCACGGACTGGCCCGGATACGCAGTATTTT.

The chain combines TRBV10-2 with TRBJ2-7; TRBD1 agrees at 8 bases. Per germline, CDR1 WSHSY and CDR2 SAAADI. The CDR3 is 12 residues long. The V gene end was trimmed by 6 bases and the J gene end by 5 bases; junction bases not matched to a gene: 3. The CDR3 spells CASSLTGDEQYF. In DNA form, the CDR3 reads TGCGCCAGCAGCTTGACAGGGGACGAGCAGTACTTC.

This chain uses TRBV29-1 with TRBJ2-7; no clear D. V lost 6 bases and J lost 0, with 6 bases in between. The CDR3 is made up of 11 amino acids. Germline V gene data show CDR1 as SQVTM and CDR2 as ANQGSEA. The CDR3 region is CSVGYSYEQYF. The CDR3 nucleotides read TGCAGCGTGGGTTACTCCTACGAGCAGTACTTC.

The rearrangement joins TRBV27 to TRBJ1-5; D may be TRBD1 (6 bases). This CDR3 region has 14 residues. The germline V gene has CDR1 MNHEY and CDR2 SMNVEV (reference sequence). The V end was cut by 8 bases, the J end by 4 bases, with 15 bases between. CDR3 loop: CASRGQSGNQPQHF. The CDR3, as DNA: TGTGCCAGCCGTGGACAGTCGGGAAATCAGCCCCAGCATTTT.

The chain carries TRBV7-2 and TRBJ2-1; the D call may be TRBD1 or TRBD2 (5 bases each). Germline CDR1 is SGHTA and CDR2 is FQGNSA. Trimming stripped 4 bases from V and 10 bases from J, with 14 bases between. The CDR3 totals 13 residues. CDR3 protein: CASSSMGPGEQFF. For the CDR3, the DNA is TGTGCCAGCAGCTCAATGGGACCCGGGGAGCAGTTCTTC.

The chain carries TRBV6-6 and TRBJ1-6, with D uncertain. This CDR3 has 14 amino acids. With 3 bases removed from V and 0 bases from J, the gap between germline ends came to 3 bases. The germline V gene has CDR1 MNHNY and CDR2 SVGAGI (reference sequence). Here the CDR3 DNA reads TGTGCCAGCAGTTATGACTCCTATAATTCACCCCTCCACTTT. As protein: CASSYDSYNSPLHF.

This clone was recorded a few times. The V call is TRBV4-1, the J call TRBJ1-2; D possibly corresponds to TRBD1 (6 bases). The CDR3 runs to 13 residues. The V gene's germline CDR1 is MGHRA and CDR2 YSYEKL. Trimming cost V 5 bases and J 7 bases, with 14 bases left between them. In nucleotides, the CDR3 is TGCGCCAGCAGCTCACAGGGAGGTACTGGCTACACCTTC. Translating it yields CASSSQGGTGYTF.